This TCR beta chain was sequenced for a study of graft-versus-host responses after intestinal transplantation. Points from the study as a whole: HvG clone declines early post-transplant were associated with peak circulating GvH levels. Graft-donor T cell macrochimerism in patients accompanied high graft-versus-host to host-versus-graft clonal ratios in allografts. Recipient bone marrow held GvH clones, some seen earlier in ileum or blood.

Trimming removed 0 bases at V and 3 bases at J, with 12 bases between. Germline lookup yields CDR1 SGHDN and CDR2 FVKESK. The CDR3 loop spans 15 amino acids. The method was immunoSEQ multiplex PCR; TCRdb's version includes in-frame clones alone and lacks a portion of them. The sample lists over 65,000 clones, 91% occurring once. Concerning this clone itself: Its antigen remains unidentified.

Sequenced here: unstimulated CD4+ T cells sorted from spleen or lymph node cells, sampled before intestinal transplant. The chain carries TRBV14 and TRBJ2-7; D is unresolved. The receptor comes from a human donor who received an intestinal transplant. The CDR3 coding sequence is TGTGCCAGCAGCCAAGATGGCAGTCTAGTCTACGAGCAGTACTTC. Protein product: CASSQDGSLVYEQYF.